This paragraph covers one T cell receptor beta chain sequence. No antigen is known for it. This clone may be a read error of a much larger clone one base away. This sample is part of a study of blood T cells in healthy people across ages (dated by TCRdb to between 2015 and 2017). Notes on the research overall: In model experiments, roughly one uniquely barcoded TCR beta cDNA molecule per two T cells was captured by template switching. For two donors (one aged 18 to 30 and one aged 80 or older), the study analyzed two additional independent replicas of 1 million unique cDNA reads from the same blood draw. To avoid experimental bias, donors of different ages were randomly spread across the sequencing lanes. To track age-related changes in TCR beta repertoire diversity, the study relied on deep sequencing normalized with unique cDNA molecular identifiers. The donors were split into four age groups: young (average around 16 years), middle-aged (around 40), aged (about 56) and long-lived (approximately 80). General study outcomes and caveats: Because profiling used bulk unsorted PBMCs, naive and antigen-experienced compartments could not be compared conclusively. Total diversity estimates from one million sequenced T cells were considered lower bounds and underestimates. As age increased, observed TCR beta diversity per million T cells dropped in a roughly linear way, and a significant reduction was already evident by age roughly 40. The percentage of naive T cells measured by flow cytometry correlated strongly with observed TCR beta diversity. Compared with the aged group, the long-lived group had more naive CD4+ T cells, fewer expanded clones and increased TCR diversity, a pattern suggesting age selection. The CMV infection status of donors was not known, potentially confounding age-related changes in expanded clonotypes.

V is cut back by 5 bases and J by 13 bases, with 14 bases in the junction unmatched. As encoded in the germline V gene, CDR1 is SGDLS while CDR2 is YYNGEE. The CDR3 runs 14 amino acids, cysteine and phenylalanine included. The entry retains the CDR3 DNA only, 42 bases that are in frame from base 1. The library was obtained by 5' RACE. This sample was sequenced with an Illumina HiSeq 2500. A second PCR of about 7 to 12 cycles was run with a J-beta primer mix and a sample-barcoded 5' primer. Each TCR beta cDNA molecule received a unique molecular identifier from a template-switch 5' adaptor carrying 12 random nucleotides. At least 2.5 million CDR3-containing paired-end reads were obtained from each sample. The Mint cDNA synthesis kit, primed by a TRBC-specific oligonucleotide, was used to synthesize first-strand cDNA from all RNA. Following uracil-DNA glycosylase treatment, all cDNA underwent a first 18-cycle PCR with the universal primers M1SS and BC2_uni_R. From the authors' description of their analysis: For normalization, 1 million high-quality reads, each with a distinct molecular identifier, were randomly selected from each sample. Instead of being binned into consensus sequences, reads that shared molecular identifiers were thrown out. MiTCR, with a Q25 quality threshold and the strictest error-elimination algorithm, was used for CDR3 identification, clonotype clustering and error correction. Lower-bound total TCR beta diversity was estimated with a nonparametric unseen species model using Euler transformation. TCRdb redid the processing of the public reads, applying fastp at Q25 and MiXCR, and retained in-frame beta chains. Every distinct CDR3 protein forms one entry, paired with its most common genes and DNA. TCRdb's processing, not the study's, gives the V and J calls here. The sample contains about 1,800,000 distinct CDR3 sequences, about 30% of them found a single time. The ten largest clones capture 7% to 9% of the sample.

The donors were some 36 Caucasian individuals from Russia, aged roughly 6 to 90 years, who were systemically healthy. Around 9.8 milliliters of peripheral blood were collected from each donor into EDTA-treated Vacutainer tubes. Ficoll-Paque density-gradient centrifugation was used to isolate PBMCs, with at least 7 million per sample. Trizol reagent was used to extract total RNA from PBMCs, with at least 6 micrograms per sample. Naive CD45RAhigh/CD27high T cell percentages were measured by flow cytometry on a PBMC aliquot from every donor. Sequencing used blood. The sequence came from a woman aged 25 to 45 in good health. This receptor chain uses TRBV9 and TRBJ2-4; 8 bases in the middle match TRBD1. This receptor has the CDR3 CASRETGTGGEQYF. The base sequence is TGTGCCAGCAGGGAGACAGGGACAGGCGGTGAGCAGTACTTC.